The 10 T cell receptor beta chains listed next were all sequenced from one sample in a study of blood T cell repertoires in COVID-19. Libraries were prepared by immunoSEQ multiplex PCR; TCRdb keeps only in-frame clonotypes and omits some of them. The sample includes 150,000 or so clones, almost 85% seen only once; the top ten take less than 15%. Sequencing was carried out using peripheral blood. These receptor sequences come from a young man with active or convalescent COVID-19.

The chain recombines TRBV7-9 with TRBJ1-5; no definite D call. V lost 1 base and J 6 bases, leaving 10 bases between the germline ends. This CDR3 has 14 amino acids. Germline CDR1 is SEHNR and CDR2 is FQNEAQ (reference sequence). The CDR3 region is CASSLGPQSQPQHF. The CDR3 region has the DNA TGTGCCAGCAGCTTAGGGCCCCAATCTCAGCCCCAGCATTTT.

CDR3 coding DNA: TGTGCCAGCAGTTTCCGCGACAGGGTGATGTCCCACGCAACTAATGAAAAACTGTTTTTT. Translating gives CASSFRDRVMSHATNEKLFF. The chain is built from TRBV28 and TRBJ1-4, with 7 bases identical to TRBD1. J lost 0 bases, V lost 3 bases, and 16 bases had no gene match. The CDR3 contains 20 residues. The V gene's germline CDR1 is MDHEN and CDR2 SYDVKM.

This clone was seen only a few times. This chain joins TRBV12-3 or TRBV12-4 and TRBJ2-5, with D perhaps TRBD2 (5 bases). Trimming removed 6 bases at V and 4 bases at J, with 12 bases between. This CDR3 is 13 amino acids long. In DNA form, the CDR3 reads TGTGCCAGCAGGGGGAGTCACATAGAGACCCAGTACTTC. Its translation is CASRGSHIETQYF.

The gene calls are TRBV4-1 and TRBJ2-7; D gene ambiguous. Germline V gene sequence: CDR1 MGHRA, CDR2 YSYEKL. V dropped 0 bases and J dropped 2 bases, with 20 bases sitting between them. This CDR3 contains 18 residues. The CDR3 loop reads CASSQEESVRDWTYEQYF. CDR3 sequence (DNA): TGCGCCAGCAGCCAAGAAGAGTCCGTTCGAGACTGGACCTACGAGCAGTACTTC.

The table lists this clone with a few counts. The rearrangement joins TRBV5-4 to TRBJ1-3; D gene unclear. Germline CDR1 is SGHNT and CDR2 is YYREEE (reference sequence). The CDR3 length is 16 residues. Trimming took off 3 bases at V and 2 bases at J, with 15 bases between the two ends. The CDR3 loop is CASSSSYSATGNTIYF. The CDR3 DNA reads as TGTGCCAGCAGCTCTTCGTACAGTGCCACTGGAAACACCATATATTTT. Full variable domain (rest looked up from reference TRBV5-4 and TRBJ1-3): ETGVTQSPTHLIKTRGQQVTLRCSSQSGHNTVSWYQQALGQGPQFIFQYYREEENGRGNFPPRFSGLQFPNYSSELNVNALELDDSALYLCASSSSYSATGNTIYFGEGSWLTVV.

This clone was detected only a few times. This chain joins TRBV6-5 and TRBJ1-1, with D perhaps TRBD1 (5 bases). Germline CDR1 reads MNHEY; CDR2 reads SVGAGI. Between the trimmed V and J ends, which lost 6 bases and 4 bases, there was a span of 18 bases. The CDR3 sequence is 15 residues long. The CDR3 is CASSVRQKLGTEAFF. Here the CDR3 DNA reads TGTGCCAGCAGCGTAAGACAGAAATTGGGCACTGAAGCTTTCTTT.

This sequence joins TRBV7-9 and TRBJ1-3; TRBD1 is a possible D gene (6 bases). From germline, CDR1 is SEHNR and CDR2 FQNEAQ (reference sequence). Between the trimmed V and J ends, which lost 4 bases and 0 bases, there was a span of 10 bases. The CDR3 runs 15 residues. The chain's CDR3 is CASSSGTSSGNTIYF. As DNA, the CDR3 is TGTGCCAGCAGCTCCGGGACAAGCTCTGGAAACACCATATATTTT.

The chain uses TRBV19 and TRBJ2-3; a possible D gene is TRBD2 (5 bases). The ends were cut back, 5 bases at V and 5 bases at J, with 14 bases in the middle. The CDR3 has 14 residues. Germline loops: CDR1 LNHDA, CDR2 SQIVND (reference sequence). The CDR3 loop reads CASSLAVSGDTQYF. CDR3 nucleotide sequence: TGTGCCAGTAGTCTTGCCGTGAGCGGAGATACGCAGTATTTT.

The chain uses TRBV19 and TRBJ2-5, with D perhaps TRBD2 (6 bases). Germline V gene data show CDR1 as LNHDA and CDR2 as SQIVND (reference sequence). The CDR3 is 13 residues long. V was cut by 6 bases and J by 4 bases, with 12 bases left in between. The CDR3, as DNA: TGTGCCAGTAGATTGACAGCGGGAGAGACCCAGTACTTC. Translated, it gives CASRLTAGETQYF.

The chain couples TRBV7-6 to TRBJ2-2, with TRBD2 matching over 10 bases. This CDR3 has 16 residues. Trimming at V came to 5 bases and at J to 7 bases, leaving 10 bases not matched to a gene. The V gene's germline CDR1 is SGHVS and CDR2 FNYEAQ. The CDR3 DNA is TGTGCCAGCAGCACCCGGGTAGCGGGGGGATACGGGGAGCTGTTTTTT. Its protein is CASSTRVAGGYGELFF. Complete variable domain (other parts from reference TRBV7-6 and TRBJ2-2): GAGVSQSPRYKVTKRGQDVALRCDPISGHVSLYWYRQALGQGPEFLTYFNYEAQQDKSGLPNDRFSAERPEGSISTLTIQRTEQRDSAMYRCASSTRVAGGYGELFFGEGSRLTVL.